This T cell receptor (beta chain) was recorded in a study of blood T cell repertoires in COVID-19. On the study more broadly: From the United States, Italy and Spain came samples of acute and convalescent COVID-19. Sources were T cells, B-cell-depleted T cells, or PBMCs; the material itself was cDNA or gDNA.

Per germline, CDR1 MNHEY and CDR2 SVGAGI. CDR3 length: 14 residues. The J segment lost 5 bases and the V segment lost 0 bases, leaving 3 bases of the junction unmatched. Original data processing: Scientists estimated how many nucleated cells there were by amplifying reference gene primers. Repertoires were generated with immunoSEQ multiplex PCR, while TCRdb's copy carries only in-frame clones and drops some. V and J calls plus clone size are reproduced from that table; the DNA served to infer D and trimming. The sample lists 150,000 or so clones, around 86% occurring once. Seattle's enrolled individuals joined amid active infection and were then monitored longitudinally.

This clonotype originated in a woman in her seventies with COVID-19, enrolled during active disease. The sequenced material came from peripheral blood. This chain joins TRBV6-5 and TRBJ1-1, with 7 nucleotides matching TRBD1. CDR3 amino acids: CASSYSTGITEAFF. In DNA form, the CDR3 reads TGTGCCAGCAGTTACTCGACAGGGATAACTGAAGCTTTCTTT.